This T cell receptor (beta chain) appears in the sequencing data of a study of tumor-infiltrating lymphocytes in oesophageal squamous cell carcinoma. The CDR3 has 13 residues. Germline V gene sequence: CDR1 SGHVS, CDR2 FQNEAQ. Trimming pared 5 bases from V and 5 bases from J, leaving 10 bases between. In TCRdb, the PCR reads were re-called with MiXCR into one record per CDR3 protein. The table lists 9,500 to 11,000 distinct CDR3 sequences, 52% of them singletons. V gene TRBV7-8 combines with J gene TRBJ2-1, with D perhaps matching TRBD1 or TRBD2 (5 bases each). What was sequenced was esophageal tumor tissue. This clonotype originated in a female donor with esophageal squamous cell carcinoma. Here the CDR3 DNA reads TGTGCCAGCAGCCCCGGGACGGACAATGAGCAGTTCTTC. Translating it yields CASSPGTDNEQFF.